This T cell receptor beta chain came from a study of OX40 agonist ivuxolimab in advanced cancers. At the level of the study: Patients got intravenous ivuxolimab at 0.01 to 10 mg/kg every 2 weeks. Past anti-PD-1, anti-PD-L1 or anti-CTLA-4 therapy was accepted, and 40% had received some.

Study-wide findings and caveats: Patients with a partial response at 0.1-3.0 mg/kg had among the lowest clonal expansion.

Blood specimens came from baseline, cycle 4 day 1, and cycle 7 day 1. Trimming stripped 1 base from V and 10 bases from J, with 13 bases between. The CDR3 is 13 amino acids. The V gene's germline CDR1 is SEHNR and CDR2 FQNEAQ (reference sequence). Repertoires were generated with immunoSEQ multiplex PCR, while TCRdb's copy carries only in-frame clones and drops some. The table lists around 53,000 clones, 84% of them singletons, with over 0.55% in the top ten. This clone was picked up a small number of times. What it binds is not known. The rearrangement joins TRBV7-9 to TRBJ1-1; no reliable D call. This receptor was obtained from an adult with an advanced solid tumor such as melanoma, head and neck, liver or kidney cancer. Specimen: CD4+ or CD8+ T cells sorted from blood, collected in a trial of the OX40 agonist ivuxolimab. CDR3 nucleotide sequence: TGTGCCAGCAGCTTAGGGGCAAAGTGGGGAGCTTTCTTT. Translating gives CASSLGAKWGAFF.